This T cell receptor beta chain was found in a study of glioma-infiltrating T cells after dendritic cell vaccination. Whole-study context: Autologous tumor lysate-pulsed dendritic cell vaccination was given between about 2002 and 2013.

V was shortened by 5 bases and J by 5 bases, with 16 bases between the two germline ends. The CDR3 length is 16 residues. Germline loops: CDR1 SNHLY, CDR2 FYNNEI. Time point indicated: after dendritic cell vaccination, including at tumor progression/relapse. Selection required adequate fresh-frozen tumor tissue plus more than two years' survival data. None of the glioblastoma patients had an isocitrate dehydrogenase mutation. PBMC sampling occurred before vaccination, two weeks after the third dose, and at progression. Data came from immunoSEQ multiplex PCR; TCRdb stores just in-frame clones and leaves some out. The sample yields 90,000 or so clones, 70% to 90% seen once.

This sequence originates from a human donor with glioblastoma. The sequenced sample was blood, obtained after dendritic cell vaccination. The chain couples TRBV2 to TRBJ1-6; D is perhaps TRBD1 (5 bases). CDR3 region: CASSLRRGDDNSPLHF. In DNA, the CDR3 is TGTGCCAGCAGTCTCCGAAGGGGCGATGATAATTCACCCCTCCACTTT.